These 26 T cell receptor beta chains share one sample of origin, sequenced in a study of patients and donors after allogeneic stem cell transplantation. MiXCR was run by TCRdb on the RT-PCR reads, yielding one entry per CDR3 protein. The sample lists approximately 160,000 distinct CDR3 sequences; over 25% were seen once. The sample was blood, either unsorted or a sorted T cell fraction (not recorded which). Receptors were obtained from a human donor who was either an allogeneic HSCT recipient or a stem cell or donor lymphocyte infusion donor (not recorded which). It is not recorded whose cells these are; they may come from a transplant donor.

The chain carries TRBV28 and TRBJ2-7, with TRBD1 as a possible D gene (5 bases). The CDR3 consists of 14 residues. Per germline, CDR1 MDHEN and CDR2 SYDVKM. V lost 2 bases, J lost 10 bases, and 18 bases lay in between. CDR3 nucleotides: TGTGCCAGCAGTTTACAGGGAAAGGGCTCGGGTCAGTACTTC. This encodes CASSLQGKGSGQYF.

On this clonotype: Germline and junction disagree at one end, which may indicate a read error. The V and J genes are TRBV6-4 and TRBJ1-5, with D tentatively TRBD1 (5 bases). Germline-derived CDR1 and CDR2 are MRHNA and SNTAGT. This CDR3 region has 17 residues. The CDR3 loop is CTSSDSDFLTGGQPQHF. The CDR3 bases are TGTACCAGCAGTGACTCGGACTTCCTCACCGGGGGGCAGCCCCAGCATTTT.

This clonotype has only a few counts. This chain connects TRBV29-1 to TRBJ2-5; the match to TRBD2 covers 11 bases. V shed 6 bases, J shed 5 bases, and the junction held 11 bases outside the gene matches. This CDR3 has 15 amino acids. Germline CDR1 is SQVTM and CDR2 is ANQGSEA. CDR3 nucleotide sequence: TGCAGCGTCACGTTAGCGGGAGGGCCGTTTGAGACCCAGTACTTC. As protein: CSVTLAGGPFETQYF.

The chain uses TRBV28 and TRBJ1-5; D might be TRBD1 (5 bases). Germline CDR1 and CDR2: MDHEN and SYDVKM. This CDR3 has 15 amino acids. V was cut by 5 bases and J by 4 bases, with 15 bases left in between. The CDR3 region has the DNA TGTGCCAGCAGTCCCCGGGGGTTGGGTAATCAGCCCCAGCATTTT. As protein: CASSPRGLGNQPQHF.

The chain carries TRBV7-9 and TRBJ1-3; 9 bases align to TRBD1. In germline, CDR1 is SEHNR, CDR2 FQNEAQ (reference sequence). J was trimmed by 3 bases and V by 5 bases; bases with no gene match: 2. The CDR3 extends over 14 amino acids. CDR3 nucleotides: TGTGCCAGCAGCGCGACAGGGGGTGGAAACACCATATATTTT. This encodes CASSATGGGNTIYF.

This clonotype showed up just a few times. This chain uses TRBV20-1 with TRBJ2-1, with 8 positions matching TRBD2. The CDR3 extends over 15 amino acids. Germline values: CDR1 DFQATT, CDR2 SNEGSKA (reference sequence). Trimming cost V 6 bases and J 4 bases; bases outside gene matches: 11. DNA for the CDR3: TGCAGTGCCCAGAGACGGGCTAGCGGGTACAATGAGCAGTTCTTC. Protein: CSAQRRASGYNEQFF.

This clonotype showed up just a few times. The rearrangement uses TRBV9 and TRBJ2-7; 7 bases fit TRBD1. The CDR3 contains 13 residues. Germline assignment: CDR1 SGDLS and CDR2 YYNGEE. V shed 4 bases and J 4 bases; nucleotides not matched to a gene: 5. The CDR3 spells CASSPRGQYEQYF. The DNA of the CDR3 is TGTGCCAGCAGCCCAAGGGGGCAATACGAGCAGTACTTC.

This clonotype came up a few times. CDR3 coding DNA: TGCAGCGTTGGTATAGGGTCTCAAGAGACCCAGTACTTC. Protein sequence: CSVGIGSQETQYF. The chain links TRBV29-1 to TRBJ2-5; D gene ambiguous. The germline V gene encodes CDR1 SQVTM and CDR2 ANQGSEA. CDR3 length: 13 residues. V was clipped by 4 bases and J by 2 bases, with 11 bases between them.

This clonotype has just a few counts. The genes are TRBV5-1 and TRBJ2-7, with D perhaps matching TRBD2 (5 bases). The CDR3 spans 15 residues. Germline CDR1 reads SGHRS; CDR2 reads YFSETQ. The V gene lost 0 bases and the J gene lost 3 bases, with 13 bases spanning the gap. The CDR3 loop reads CASSLAPGKDYEQYF. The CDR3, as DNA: TGCGCCAGCAGCTTGGCGCCGGGGAAGGACTACGAGCAGTACTTC.

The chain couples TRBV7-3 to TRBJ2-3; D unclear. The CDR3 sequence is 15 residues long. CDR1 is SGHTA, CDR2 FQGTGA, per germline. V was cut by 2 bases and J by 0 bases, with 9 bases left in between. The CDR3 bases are TGTGCCAGCAGCTTATCTCTGGCTAGCACAGATACGCAGTATTTT. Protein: CASSLSLASTDTQYF.

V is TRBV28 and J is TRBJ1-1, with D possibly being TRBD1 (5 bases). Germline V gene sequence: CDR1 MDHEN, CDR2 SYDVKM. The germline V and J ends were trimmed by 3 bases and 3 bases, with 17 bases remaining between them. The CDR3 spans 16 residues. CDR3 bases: TGTGCCAGCAGTTTTACAATCCGGAAAGGGGACACTGAAGCTTTCTTT. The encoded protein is CASSFTIRKGDTEAFF.

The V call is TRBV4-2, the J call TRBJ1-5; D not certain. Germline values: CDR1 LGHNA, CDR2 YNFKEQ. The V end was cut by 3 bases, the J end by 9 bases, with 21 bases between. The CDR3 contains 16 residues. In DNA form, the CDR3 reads TGTGCCAGCAGCCACGAACCCGGGCCCGTGAGCGGGCCCCAGCATTTT. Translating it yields CASSHEPGPVSGPQHF.

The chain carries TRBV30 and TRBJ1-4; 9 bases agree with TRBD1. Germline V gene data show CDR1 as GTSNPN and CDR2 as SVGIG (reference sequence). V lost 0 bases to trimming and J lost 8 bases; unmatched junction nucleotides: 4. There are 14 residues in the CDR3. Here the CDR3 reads CAWSVQGAREKLFF. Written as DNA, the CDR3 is TGTGCCTGGAGTGTACAGGGGGCGCGCGAAAAACTGTTTTTT.

This CDR3 is CSATNGLAKGEQYF. The CDR3 DNA is TGCAGTGCTACCAACGGACTAGCGAAGGGGGAGCAGTACTTC. The chain uses TRBV20-1 and TRBJ2-7, with TRBD2 matching 9 bases. The CDR3 runs to 14 residues. Germline V CDR1 and CDR2: DFQATT, SNEGSKA (reference sequence). V dropped 4 bases and J dropped 7; count of bases not matched to a gene: 11.

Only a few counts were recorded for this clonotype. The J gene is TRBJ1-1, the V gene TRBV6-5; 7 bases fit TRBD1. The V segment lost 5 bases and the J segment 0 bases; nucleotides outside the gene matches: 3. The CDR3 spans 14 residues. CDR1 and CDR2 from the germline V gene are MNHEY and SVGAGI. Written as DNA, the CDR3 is TGTGCCAGCAGTACCCAGGGGGTGAACACTGAAGCTTTCTTT. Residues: CASSTQGVNTEAFF.

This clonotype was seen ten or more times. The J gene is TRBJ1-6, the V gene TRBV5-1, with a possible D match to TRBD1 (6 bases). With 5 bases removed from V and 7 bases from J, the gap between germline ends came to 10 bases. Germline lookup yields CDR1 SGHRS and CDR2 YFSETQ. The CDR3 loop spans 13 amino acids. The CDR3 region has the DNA TGCGCCAGCAGTGGACAGCACAATTCACCCCTCCACTTT. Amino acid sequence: CASSGQHNSPLHF. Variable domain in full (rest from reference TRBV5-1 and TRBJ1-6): KAGVTQTPRYLIKTRGQQVTLSCSPISGHRSVSWYQQTPGQGLQFLFEYFSETQRNKGNFPGRFSGRQFSNSRSEMNVSTLELGDSALYLCASSGQHNSPLHFGNGTRLTVT.

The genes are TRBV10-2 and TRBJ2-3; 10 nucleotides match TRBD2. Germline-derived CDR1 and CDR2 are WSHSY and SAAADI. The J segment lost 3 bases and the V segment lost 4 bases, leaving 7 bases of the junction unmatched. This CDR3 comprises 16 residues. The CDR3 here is CASSASGRAGTDTQYF. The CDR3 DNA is TGCGCCAGCAGTGCAAGCGGGAGGGCTGGTACAGATACGCAGTATTTT.

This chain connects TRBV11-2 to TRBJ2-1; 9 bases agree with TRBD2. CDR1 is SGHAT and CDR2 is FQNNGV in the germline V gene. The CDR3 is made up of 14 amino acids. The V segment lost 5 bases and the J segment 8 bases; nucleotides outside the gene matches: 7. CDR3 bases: TGTGCCAGCAGCGCAGGACTAGCGATGTATGAGCAGTTCTTC. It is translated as CASSAGLAMYEQFF.

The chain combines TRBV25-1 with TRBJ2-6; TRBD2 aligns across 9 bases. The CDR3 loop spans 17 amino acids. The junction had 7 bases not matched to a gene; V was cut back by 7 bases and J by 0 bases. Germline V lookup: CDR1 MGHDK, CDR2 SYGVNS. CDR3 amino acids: CASTKTSGTSGANVLTF. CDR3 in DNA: TGTGCCAGCACAAAGACTAGCGGCACCTCTGGGGCCAACGTCCTGACTTTC.

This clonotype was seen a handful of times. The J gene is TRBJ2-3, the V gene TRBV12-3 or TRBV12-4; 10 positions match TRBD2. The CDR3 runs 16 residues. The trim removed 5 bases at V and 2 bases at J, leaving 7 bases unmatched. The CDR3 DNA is TGTGCCAGCAGTCCCGGACTAGCGGCCGTCACAGATACGCAGTATTTT. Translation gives CASSPGLAAVTDTQYF.

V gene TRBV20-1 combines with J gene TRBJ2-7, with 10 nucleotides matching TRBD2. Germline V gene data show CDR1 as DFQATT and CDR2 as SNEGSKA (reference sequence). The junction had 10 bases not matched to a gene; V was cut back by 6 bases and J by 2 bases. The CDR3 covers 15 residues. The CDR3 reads CSAGLAGARTYEQYF. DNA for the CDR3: TGCAGTGCCGGGCTAGCGGGAGCGCGAACCTACGAGCAGTACTTC.

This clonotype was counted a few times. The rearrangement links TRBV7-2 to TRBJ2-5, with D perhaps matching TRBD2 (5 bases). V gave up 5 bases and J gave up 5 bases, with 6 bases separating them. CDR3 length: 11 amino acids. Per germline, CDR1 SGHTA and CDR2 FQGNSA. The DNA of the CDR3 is TGTGCCAGCAGCCGGACTGAGACCCAGTACTTC. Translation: CASSRTETQYF.

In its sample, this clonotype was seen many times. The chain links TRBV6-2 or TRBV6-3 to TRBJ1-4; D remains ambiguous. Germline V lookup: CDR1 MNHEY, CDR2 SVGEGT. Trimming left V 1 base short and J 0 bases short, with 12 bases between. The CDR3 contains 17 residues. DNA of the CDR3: TGTGCCAGCAGTTACTACCTCCGGGAACCAACTAATGAAAAACTGTTTTTT. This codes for CASSYYLREPTNEKLFF.

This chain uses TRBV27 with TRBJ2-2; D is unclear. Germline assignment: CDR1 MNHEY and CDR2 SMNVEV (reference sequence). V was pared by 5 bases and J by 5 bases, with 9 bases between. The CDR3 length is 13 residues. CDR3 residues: CASSPYETGELFF. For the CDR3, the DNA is TGTGCCAGCAGTCCATATGAGACCGGGGAGCTGTTTTTT.

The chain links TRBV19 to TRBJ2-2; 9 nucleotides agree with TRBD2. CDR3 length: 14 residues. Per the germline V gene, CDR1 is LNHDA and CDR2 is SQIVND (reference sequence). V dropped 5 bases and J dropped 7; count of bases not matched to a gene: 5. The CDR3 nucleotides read TGTGCCAGTAGTGCCCTACTAGCGGGCGGGGAGCTGTTTTTT. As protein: CASSALLAGGELFF.

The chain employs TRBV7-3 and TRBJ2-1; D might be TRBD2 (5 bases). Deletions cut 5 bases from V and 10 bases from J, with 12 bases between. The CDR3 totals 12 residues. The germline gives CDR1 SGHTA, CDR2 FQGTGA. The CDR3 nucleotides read TGTGCCAGCAGCGGACCCCCGGGGGAGCAGTTCTTC. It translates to CASSGPPGEQFF.